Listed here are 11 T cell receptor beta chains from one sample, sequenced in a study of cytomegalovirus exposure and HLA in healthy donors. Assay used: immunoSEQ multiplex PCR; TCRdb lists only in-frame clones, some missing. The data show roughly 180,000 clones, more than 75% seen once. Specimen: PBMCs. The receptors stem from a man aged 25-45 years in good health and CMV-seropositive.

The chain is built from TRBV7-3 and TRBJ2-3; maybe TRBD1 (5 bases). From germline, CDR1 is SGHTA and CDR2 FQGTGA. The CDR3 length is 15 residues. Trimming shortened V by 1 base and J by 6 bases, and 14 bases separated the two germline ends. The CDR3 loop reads CASSLIPGPGDTQYF. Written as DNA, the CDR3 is TGTGCCAGCAGCTTAATCCCCGGACCAGGGGATACGCAGTATTTT.

The CDR3 region has the DNA TGCGCCAGCAGCCAAGAATCAGGGAACCGGGCTTATAGCAATCAGCCCCAGCATTTT. Translation gives CASSQESGNRAYSNQPQHF. The chain has TRBV4-1 and TRBJ1-5; TRBD1 is a possible D gene (5 bases). The germline CDR1 and CDR2 sequences are MGHRA and YSYEKL. The CDR3 is 19 amino acids. V gave up 0 bases and J gave up 0 bases, with 18 bases separating them.

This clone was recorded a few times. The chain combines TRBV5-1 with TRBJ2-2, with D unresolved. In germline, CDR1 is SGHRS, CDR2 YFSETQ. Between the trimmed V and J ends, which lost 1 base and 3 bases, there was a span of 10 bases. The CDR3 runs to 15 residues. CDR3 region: CASSLQRSDTGELFF. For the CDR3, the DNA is TGCGCCAGCAGCTTGCAGAGGAGTGACACCGGGGAGCTGTTTTTT.

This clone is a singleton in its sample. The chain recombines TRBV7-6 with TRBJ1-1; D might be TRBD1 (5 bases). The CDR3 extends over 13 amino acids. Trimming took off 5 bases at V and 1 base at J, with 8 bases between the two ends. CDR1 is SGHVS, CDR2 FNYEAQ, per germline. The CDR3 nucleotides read TGTGCCAGCAGCGCAGGACAGAACACTGAAGCTTTCTTT. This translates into CASSAGQNTEAFF.

CDR3 amino acids: CSVEDLGTAGVRETQYF. The CDR3 coding sequence is TGCAGCGTTGAAGATTTGGGCACCGCAGGTGTTCGAGAGACCCAGTACTTC. The chain employs TRBV29-1 and TRBJ2-5; D gene ambiguous. CDR3 length equals 17 residues. V dropped 0 bases and J dropped 4 bases, with 21 bases sitting between them. CDR1 and CDR2 (germline): SQVTM, ANQGSEA. The full variable domain, rest sourced from reference TRBV29-1 and TRBJ2-5, is SAVISQKPSRDICQRGTSLTIQCQVDSQVTMMFWYRQQPGQSLTLIATANQGSEATYESGFVIDKFPISRPNLTFSTLTVSNMSPEDSSIYLCSVEDLGTAGVRETQYFGPGTRLLVL.

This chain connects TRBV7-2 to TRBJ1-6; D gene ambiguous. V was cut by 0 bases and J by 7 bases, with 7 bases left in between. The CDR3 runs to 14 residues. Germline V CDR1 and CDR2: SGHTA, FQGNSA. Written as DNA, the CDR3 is TGTGCCAGCAGCTTAGCTGGGAGGAATTCACCCCTCCACTTT. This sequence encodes CASSLAGRNSPLHF.

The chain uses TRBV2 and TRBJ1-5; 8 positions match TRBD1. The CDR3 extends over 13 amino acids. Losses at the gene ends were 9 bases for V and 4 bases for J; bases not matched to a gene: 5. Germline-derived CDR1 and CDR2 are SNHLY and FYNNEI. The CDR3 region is CASRDRTNQPQHF. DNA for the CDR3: TGTGCCAGTCGGGACAGGACAAATCAGCCCCAGCATTTT.

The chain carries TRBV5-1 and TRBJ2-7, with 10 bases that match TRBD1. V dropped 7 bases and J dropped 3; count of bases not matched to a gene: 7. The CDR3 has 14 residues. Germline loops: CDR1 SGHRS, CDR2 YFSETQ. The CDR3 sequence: CASGKDRGDYEQYF. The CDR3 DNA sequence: TGCGCCAGCGGAAAGGACAGGGGGGACTACGAGCAGTACTTC.

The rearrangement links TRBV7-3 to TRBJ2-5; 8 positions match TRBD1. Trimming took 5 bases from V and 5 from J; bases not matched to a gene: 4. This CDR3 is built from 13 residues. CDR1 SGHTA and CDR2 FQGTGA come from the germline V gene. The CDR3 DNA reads TGTGCCAGCAGCGCCGACAGGGGCGAGACCCAGTACTTC. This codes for CASSADRGETQYF.

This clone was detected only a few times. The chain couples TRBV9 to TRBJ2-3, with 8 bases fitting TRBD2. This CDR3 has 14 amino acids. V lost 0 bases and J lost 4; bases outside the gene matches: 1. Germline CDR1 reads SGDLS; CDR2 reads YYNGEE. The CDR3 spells CASSVEAGADTQYF. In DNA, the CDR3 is TGTGCCAGCAGCGTAGAAGCGGGAGCAGATACGCAGTATTTT.

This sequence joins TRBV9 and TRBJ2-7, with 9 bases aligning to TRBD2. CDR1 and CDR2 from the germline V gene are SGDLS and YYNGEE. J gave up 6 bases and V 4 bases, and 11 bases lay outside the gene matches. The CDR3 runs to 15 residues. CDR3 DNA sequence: TGTGCCAGCAGCTCTGGGGTAGCGGGAGCCGGCGAGCAGTACTTC. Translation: CASSSGVAGAGEQYF.